This T cell receptor beta chain is from a study of T cell repertoires in cytomegalovirus infection (dated by TCRdb to the late 2010s). About the investigation overall: Donor HLA type was relevant to the analysis, as public TCR beta signatures indicated carriage of CMV infection together with the matching HLA type. The investigation overall reported the following: The ex vivo response was dominated by HLA-C-restricted CMV-specific TCR beta clonotypes, and the single most frequent clonotype in two of eight donors was supplied by these HLA-C-restricted clonotypes. Carriers of CMV infection plus the relevant HLA type were discriminated by the cumulative frequency of public TCR beta family members in the study cohort and in an independent approximately 400-donor cohort.

A note on this clonotype: The specificity of this receptor is unknown. Qualities for individual bases were not recorded, and no much larger clone is one base off.

Instrument on record: Illumina HiSeq 1500. TCRdb itself trimmed the public reads at Q25 with fastp, ran MiXCR and retained productive beta chains. CDR3 protein duplicates are merged, each entry listing the most common genes and DNA. For this sample the table gives 200,000 or so distinct CDR3 sequences, of which roughly 27% were detected only once. The top ten clones comprise under 35% of the sample. As encoded in the germline V gene, CDR1 is MNHEY while CDR2 is SVGEGT. Taken from cysteine to phenylalanine, the CDR3 has 14 residues. The entry retains the CDR3 DNA only, 42 bases that are in frame from base 1. V and J are trimmed by 5 bases and 5 bases, and the gene matches miss 6 bases of the junction.

Rearrangement joined TRBV6-2 or TRBV6-3 to TRBJ2-1; 7 junctional bases match TRBD1. The origin of this receptor is a human donor in good health (CMV status not recorded). Some clones in this sample may be carry-over from other donors' samples. Source material: PBMCs. The DNA sequence is given as TGTGCCAGCAGTCGACAGGGAATGCACAATGAGCAGTTCTTC. This codes for CASSRQGMHNEQFF.